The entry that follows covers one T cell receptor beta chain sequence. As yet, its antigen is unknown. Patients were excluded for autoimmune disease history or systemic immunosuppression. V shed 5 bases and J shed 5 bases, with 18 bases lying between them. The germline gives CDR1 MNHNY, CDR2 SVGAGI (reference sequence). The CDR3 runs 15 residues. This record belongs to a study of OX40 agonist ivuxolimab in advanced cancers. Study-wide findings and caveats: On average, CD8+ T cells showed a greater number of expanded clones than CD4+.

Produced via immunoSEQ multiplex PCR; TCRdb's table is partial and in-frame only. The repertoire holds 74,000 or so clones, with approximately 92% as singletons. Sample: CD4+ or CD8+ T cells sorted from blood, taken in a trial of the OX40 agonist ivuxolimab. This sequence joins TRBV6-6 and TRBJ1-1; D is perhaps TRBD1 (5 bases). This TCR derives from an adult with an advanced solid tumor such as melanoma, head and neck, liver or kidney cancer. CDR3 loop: CASSLTGQGWTEAFF. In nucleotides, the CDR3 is TGTGCCAGCAGTCTTACGGGCCAGGGTTGGACTGAAGCTTTCTTT.